This T cell receptor (beta chain) was obtained from a study of cytomegalovirus exposure and HLA in healthy donors (dated by TCRdb to between 2016 and 2019). Regarding the complete study: The roughly 670 repertoires of the first cohort and the 95 to 150 validation repertoires were produced on the same platform, according to a later analysis. The study aimed to test whether cataloging public T cell receptors could reveal signatures of past pathogen exposure. Besides the first cohort of roughly 640 subjects, a separate validation cohort made up of 120 or so different subjects was used. To predict cytomegalovirus infection status, the study brought together high-throughput TCR immunosequencing, statistical association of individual TCRs with disease status, and machine learning. What the authors observed across the whole study: A later analysis lacked HLA typing for the validation cohort, so it scored co-occurrence in that cohort across all 110 or so repertoires. It was suggested by the authors that the approach could potentially be generalized to other disease states and immunological phenotypes. A total of roughly 160 TCR beta chains were listed by the study as associated with cytomegalovirus. Most TCR sequences were seen in very few donors, while some public TCRs were found in many individuals. Subsequent analysis determined that TCRs grouped into clusters in the first cohort also showed a tendency toward co-occurrence across the roughly 110 validation repertoires, and 90% to 95% of cluster scores exceeded 0. A few of the identified cytomegalovirus-associated TCR beta chains were confirmed in vitro to be specific for cytomegalovirus antigens. The classifier was reported to diagnose cytomegalovirus status with high specificity and sensitivity in both the original and validation cohorts.

The junction shows trimming of 4 bases on V and 7 bases on J, and the gene matches do not reach 7 bases of it. Taken from cysteine to phenylalanine, the CDR3 has 15 residues. The only DNA kept is the CDR3, 45 bases in frame from the first base. CDR1 and CDR2, per the germline V gene (reference sequence), are MNHNY and SVGAGI. Donors formed part of the validation cohort, which comprised 120 subjects and was distinct from the first cohort of 690 or so subjects. Details on this clone: Its antigen is still unknown. No base quality information exists; no much larger clone differs at one position.

The library was produced with the immunoSEQ multiplex PCR assay. As for how the authors treated the data: A statistical classification framework was developed to diagnose cytomegalovirus status using the catalog of TCR beta chain sequences. Not all clones reach the TCRdb copy of this immuneACCESS table, which keeps in-frame sequences only. Checked studies attribute under half of the gap to unresolved V genes and leave the rest unexplained. Clonal size and the V and J genes are those of that table, whereas D and trimming came from the DNA. This sample gives fewer than 200,000 clones in total; approximately 83% of them show up just once. Roughly 2.8% of the sample belongs to the ten largest clones.

The TCR originated in a woman under 30 in good health and CMV-seropositive. Sequencing was performed on PBMCs. The sequence joins TRBV6-6 to TRBJ2-1, with 10 central nucleotides matching TRBD2. The bases read TGTGCCAGCAGTTCCGAGCGGGGGGGCCGAAATGAGCAGTTCTTC. Its amino acids are CASSSERGGRNEQFF.